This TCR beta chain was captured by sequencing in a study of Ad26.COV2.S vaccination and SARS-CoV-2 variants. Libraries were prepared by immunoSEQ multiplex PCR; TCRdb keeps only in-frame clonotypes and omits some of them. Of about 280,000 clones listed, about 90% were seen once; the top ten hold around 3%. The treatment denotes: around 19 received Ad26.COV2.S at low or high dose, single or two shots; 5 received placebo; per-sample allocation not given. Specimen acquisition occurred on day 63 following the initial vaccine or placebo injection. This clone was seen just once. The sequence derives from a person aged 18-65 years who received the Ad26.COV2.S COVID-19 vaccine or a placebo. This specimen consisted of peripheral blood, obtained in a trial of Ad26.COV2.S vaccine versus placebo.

The CDR3 region is CASSDLGRGQETQYF. The CDR3 DNA reads TGTGCCAGCAGTGATCTCGGGAGGGGCCAAGAGACCCAGTACTTC. The V and J genes are TRBV2 and TRBJ2-5, with 8 bases identical to TRBD2. Germline values: CDR1 SNHLY, CDR2 FYNNEI. This CDR3 spans 15 amino acids. V trimming: 3 bases; J trimming: 1 base; junction bases outside the gene matches: 4.